These 10 T cell receptor beta chains originate from one sample sequenced in a study of T cells in Graves' hyperthyroidism and ophthalmopathy. What was amplified from RNA transcripts were TCR beta CDR3 regions. The HTBI primer set served for first-round RT-PCR of the TCR CDR3. TCRdb reprocessed the multiplex PCR reads via MiXCR and lists one record per CDR3 protein. The sample shows about 480,000 distinct CDR3 sequences, about 22% of them seen only once. The source material was blood. All receptors come from a woman aged 70 to 79 with Graves' ophthalmopathy.

The sample holds a few counts of this clonotype. The gene calls are TRBV9 and TRBJ2-1; the D is unclear. V was clipped by 1 base and J by 0 bases, with 8 bases between them. The germline V gene encodes CDR1 SGDLS and CDR2 YYNGEE. The CDR3 contains 15 residues. The CDR3 DNA sequence: TGTGCCAGCAGCGTAAATGCCTTCTCCTACAATGAGCAGTTCTTC. This gives the protein CASSVNAFSYNEQFF.

With regard to this clonotype: One junction end does not reproduce the germline sequence, and a read error may be involved. CDR3 DNA: TGCGCCAGCAGCCAACTGACAGGGACCGGGGAGCTGTTTTTT. Protein product: CASSQLTGTGELFF. The chain is built from TRBV13 and TRBJ2-2, with TRBD1 identical over 7 bases. Germline V gives CDR1 PRHDT, CDR2 FYEKMQ (reference sequence). The CDR3 is 14 amino acids.

The chain couples TRBV30 to TRBJ2-1; no reliable D call. V shed 2 bases and J shed 1 base, with 6 bases lying between them. The CDR3 is 13 residues long. CDR1 and CDR2 from the germline V gene are GTSNPN and SVGIG (reference sequence). CDR3 in DNA: TGTGCCTGGAGTAGCGCTTCCTACAATGAGCAGTTCTTC. Translating gives CAWSSASYNEQFF.

A few counts support this clonotype. The V gene is TRBV12-3 or TRBV12-4, the J gene TRBJ1-5, with 9 bases fitting TRBD1. This CDR3 is built from 16 residues. The ends lost 6 bases at V and 3 bases at J; junction bases unmatched: 9. CDR3 sequence (DNA): TGTGCCAGCAGCGTTGGGACAGGGCGACCCAATCAGCCCCAGCATTTT. Translation gives CASSVGTGRPNQPQHF.

The rearrangement joins TRBV2 to TRBJ2-5, with TRBD2 identical over 9 bases. Per germline, CDR1 SNHLY and CDR2 FYNNEI. After removal of 6 bases from V and 5 bases from J, the junction contained 10 bases not matched to a gene. This CDR3 is built from 15 residues. The CDR3 region is CASSLAGTQGETQYF. The CDR3 DNA sequence: TGTGCCAGCAGCCTAGCGGGGACCCAAGGCGAGACCCAGTACTTC.

This clonotype was counted between two and nine times. One base away lies a much larger clone, so this may be a sequencing read error. This chain joins TRBV11-2 and TRBJ2-1; no clear D gene. There are 12 residues in the CDR3. Trimming shortened V by 2 bases and J by 9 bases, and 8 bases separated the two germline ends. Germline-derived CDR1 and CDR2 are SGHAT and FQNNGV. In nucleotides, the CDR3 is TGTGCCAGCAGCTTATATATGACTGAGCAGTTCTTC. It yields the protein CASSLYMTEQFF. The whole variable domain, filled in from reference TRBV11-2 and TRBJ2-1, reads EAGVAQSPRYKIIEKRQSVAFWCNPISGHATLYWYQQILGQGPKLLIQFQNNGVVDDSQLPKDRFSAERLKGVDSTLKIQPAKLEDSAVYLCASSLYMTEQFFGPGTRLTVL.

The chain links TRBV10-1 to TRBJ2-1, with D possibly called TRBD1 or TRBD2 (5 bases each). Per germline, CDR1 WNHNN and CDR2 SYGVQD (reference sequence). The CDR3 extends over 9 amino acids. The V end lost 10 bases, the J end lost 10 bases, and 8 bases lay between the germline ends. The CDR3 reads CAIGTEQFF. CDR3 coding DNA: TGCGCCATCGGGACCGAGCAGTTCTTC.

This clonotype was seen ten or more times. The rearrangement uses TRBV12-3 or TRBV12-4 and TRBJ1-6, with 7 positions matching TRBD1. CDR3 size: 14 residues. Unmatched junction bases numbered 7, after V lost 6 bases and J lost 8 bases. The chain's CDR3 is CASSRRQGDSPLHF. The CDR3 nucleotides are TGTGCCAGCAGCCGAAGACAGGGAGATTCACCCCTCCACTTT.

This chain links TRBV20-1 with TRBJ2-1, with 7 positions matching TRBD2. V was clipped by 8 bases and J by 5 bases; unmatched bases: 9. Per the germline V gene, CDR1 is DFQATT and CDR2 is SNEGSKA (reference sequence). This CDR3 contains 13 residues. CDR3 DNA sequence: TGCAGTACAACCGGGACTACCAACAATGAGCAGTTCTTC. As protein: CSTTGTTNNEQFF.

The rearrangement uses TRBV5-1 and TRBJ2-7; D is uncertain. With the DNA end fitting TRBJ2-1 better, the J assignment may be wrong. The CDR3 runs 12 residues. The germline V gene encodes CDR1 SGHRS and CDR2 YFSETQ. The CDR3 sequence: CASSSELYEQFF. Here the CDR3 DNA reads TGCGCCAGCAGCTCGGAACTCTACGAGCAGTTCTTC.